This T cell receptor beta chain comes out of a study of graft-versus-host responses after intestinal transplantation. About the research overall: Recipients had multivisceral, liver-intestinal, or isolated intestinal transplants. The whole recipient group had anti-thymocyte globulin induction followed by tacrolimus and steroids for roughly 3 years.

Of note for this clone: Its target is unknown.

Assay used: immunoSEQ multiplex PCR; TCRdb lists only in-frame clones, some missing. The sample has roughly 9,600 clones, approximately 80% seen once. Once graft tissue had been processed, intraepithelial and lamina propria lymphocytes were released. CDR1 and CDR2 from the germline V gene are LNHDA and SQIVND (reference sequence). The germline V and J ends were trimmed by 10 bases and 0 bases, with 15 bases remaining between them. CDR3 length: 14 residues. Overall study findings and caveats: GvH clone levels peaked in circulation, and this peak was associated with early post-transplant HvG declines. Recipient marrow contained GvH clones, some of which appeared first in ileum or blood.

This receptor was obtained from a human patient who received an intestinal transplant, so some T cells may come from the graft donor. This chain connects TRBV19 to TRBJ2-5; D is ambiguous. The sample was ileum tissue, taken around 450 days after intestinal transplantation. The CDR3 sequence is CATLTWRDQETQYF. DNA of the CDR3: TGTGCCACCCTAACTTGGAGAGACCAAGAGACCCAGTACTTC.